These 11 T cell receptor beta chains were sequenced from one sample in a study of shared clonotypes between healthy human individuals. TCRdb's table, derived via immunoSEQ multiplex PCR, lists solely in-frame clones and lacks some. The table lists 2,500,000 or so clones, approximately 90% of them singletons. Sequencing used naive CD4+ T cells from PBMCs. Subset specified: CD45RA+ positively selected. The receptors derive from a young man in good health. Some clones in this sample may be carry-over from other donors' samples.

The CDR3 coding sequence is TGTGCCAGCAGTCCCCGACAGCCAACCTACGAGCAGTACTTC. Translation: CASSPRQPTYEQYF. This chain uses TRBV6-6 with TRBJ2-7; TRBD1 might be the D (5 bases). The germline V gene has CDR1 MNHNY and CDR2 SVGAGI (reference sequence). This CDR3 region has 14 residues. V lost 5 bases to trimming and J lost 2 bases, with 13 bases between them.

V gene TRBV19 combines with J gene TRBJ2-3; D might be TRBD1 (5 bases). The CDR3 sequence is 14 residues long. The germline V and J ends were trimmed by 5 bases and 0 bases, with 9 bases remaining between them. Germline CDR1 and CDR2: LNHDA and SQIVND (reference sequence). The CDR3 loop is CASSWGGSTDTQYF. The CDR3 coding sequence is TGTGCCAGTAGTTGGGGCGGAAGCACAGATACGCAGTATTTT.

The chain recombines TRBV27 with TRBJ1-1, with D perhaps TRBD1 (5 bases). The CDR3 has 14 residues. Between the trimmed V and J ends, which lost 6 bases and 5 bases, there was a span of 16 bases. Germline V lookup: CDR1 MNHEY, CDR2 SMNVEV (reference sequence). CDR3 protein: CASRPTVQRTEAFF. The CDR3 DNA sequence: TGTGCCAGCAGACCGACAGTACAAAGGACTGAAGCTTTCTTT.

V usage is TRBV29-1 and J usage is TRBJ2-3; tentatively, D is TRBD1 (6 bases). Germline V gene sequence: CDR1 SQVTM, CDR2 ANQGSEA. V lost 3 bases, J lost 2 bases, and 18 bases lay in between. This CDR3 is 16 amino acids long. The CDR3 DNA reads TGCAGCGTTGACCGGTGGGACAAGCTCTACACAGATACGCAGTATTTT. Protein product: CSVDRWDKLYTDTQYF.

This chain connects TRBV7-9 to TRBJ2-7, with D maybe TRBD2 (5 bases). Germline-derived CDR1 and CDR2 are SEHNR and FQNEAQ (reference sequence). The CDR3 totals 15 residues. V was shortened by 6 bases and J by 3 bases, with 18 bases between the two germline ends. The CDR3 DNA follows: TGTGCCAGCAGTCCCAGAGAGGGATTCGGCTACGAGCAGTACTTC. This sequence encodes CASSPREGFGYEQYF.

As for this clone: Other DNA sequences in this sample translate to the same CDR3. This chain connects TRBV18 to TRBJ2-6, with TRBD1 matching over 10 bases. This CDR3 region has 17 residues. V lost 3 bases, J lost 0 bases, and 2 bases stayed unmatched. Germline V gives CDR1 KGHSH, CDR2 LQKENI. DNA of the CDR3: TGTGCCAGCTCACCCGGGACAGGGGTCTCTGGGGCCAACGTCCTGACTTTC. Translated, it gives CASSPGTGVSGANVLTF.

V gene TRBV29-1 combines with J gene TRBJ2-5; possible D gene TRBD1, 6 bases. This CDR3 is 13 amino acids long. The V gene lost 3 bases and the J gene lost 4 bases, with 12 bases spanning the gap. Germline assignment: CDR1 SQVTM and CDR2 ANQGSEA. CDR3 protein: CSVDAGAGETQYF. The CDR3 nucleotides are TGCAGCGTTGACGCAGGGGCGGGAGAGACCCAGTACTTC.

The chain employs TRBV4-1 and TRBJ2-2; 9 bases line up with TRBD2. The V gene end was trimmed by 6 bases and the J gene end by 0 bases; junction bases not matched to a gene: 5. Per germline, CDR1 MGHRA and CDR2 YSYEKL. This CDR3 is 16 amino acids long. The CDR3 bases are TGCGCCAGCAGACGAGGACTAGCGACGAACACCGGGGAGCTGTTTTTT. This gives the protein CASRRGLATNTGELFF.

This chain links TRBV5-1 with TRBJ2-1, with D unresolved. The CDR3 covers 14 residues. The V and J ends lost 0 bases and 9 bases respectively, with 13 bases between them. Germline V gene data show CDR1 as SGHRS and CDR2 as YFSETQ. CDR3 residues: CASSLEARSGEQFF. CDR3 sequence (DNA): TGCGCCAGCAGCTTGGAAGCTCGTAGTGGTGAGCAGTTCTTC.

V is TRBV2 and J is TRBJ2-7, with D possibly being TRBD1 (6 bases). The CDR3 has 14 amino acids. Trimming removed 6 bases at V and 2 bases at J, with 14 bases between. Germline-derived CDR1 and CDR2 are SNHLY and FYNNEI. The CDR3 is CASSRFRDTYEQYF. The CDR3 DNA reads TGTGCCAGCAGCCGATTCCGGGACACCTACGAGCAGTACTTC.

The rearrangement joins TRBV19 to TRBJ2-5; 12 bases are shared with TRBD2. The V and J ends lost 3 bases and 4 bases, in that order; junction bases with no gene match: 6. Per the germline V gene, CDR1 is LNHDA and CDR2 is SQIVND (reference sequence). This CDR3 is 16 amino acids long. CDR3 region: CASSISSGRASETQYF. The CDR3 DNA is TGTGCCAGTAGTATCTCTAGCGGGAGGGCCTCAGAGACCCAGTACTTC.